Detailed here is one T cell receptor beta chain. The target of this receptor is not known. Base qualities were left out, and no much larger clone turns up one base away. Whole blood was collected in K2EDTA tubes by collaborating institutions according to the institutions' own protocols. Collaborator samples were shipped for TCRbeta analysis as frozen whole blood, isolated PBMCs, or DNA extracted from either sample type. Relative to germline, V is 4 bases shorter and J is 7 bases shorter, with 14 bases between their ends. Including cysteine and phenylalanine, the CDR3 has 14 amino acids. The kept DNA is CDR3 alone, 42 bases in frame from the first base. Looking up the germline V gene yields CDR1 SGDLS and CDR2 YYNGEE. The record originates from a study of blood T cell repertoires in COVID-19 (TCRdb year 2020). The study in broad terms: The collaborator samples originated in the United States, Italy and Spain and spanned the acute and convalescent phases of COVID-19. The prospective study material was composed of cDNA or gDNA derived from T cells, B-cell-depleted T cells, or PBMCs. Subjects who had been exposed to COVID-19, were actively infected with it, or had recovered from it provided the deeply sampled blood TCRbeta repertoires that made up the dataset. The repertoires were made available in a free public database intended to serve as a resource for research on the immune response to SARS-CoV-2. The samples were drawn from two sources: the first 160 participants of the ongoing ImmuneRACE study, and 1,000 to 1,500 subjects contributed by 6 global collaborators. Sample metadata almost always included a de-identified subject ID, COVID-19 status, age in years and sex. Where HLA class I and class II types were available, the types were taken from metadata supplied by the sample provider, not from assay-based typing.

What the authors observed across the whole study: The quantity of clinical and demographic metadata differed by source and by participant and was supplied without curation.

TCRbeta CDR3 regions were amplified from genomic DNA using the immunoSEQ Assay, a bias-controlled multiplex PCR. In the paper's pipeline: The number of nucleated cells in each sample was estimated by amplification of reference gene primers within the assay. To quantify the absolute abundance of each unique TCRbeta CDR3 rearrangement, sequence reads were collapsed and filtered. For each sample, productive Simpson clonality was calculated as the square root of Simpson's diversity index over productive rearrangements. TCRdb obtained this table from immuneACCESS and retained in-frame rearrangements with V and J assigned. These tables miss some clones; where compared with another copy, unresolved V genes account for less than half of the shortfall, and the remainder is unexplained. V, J and clone size are taken as reported in that table, and D and trimming were inferred from the DNA itself. A total of 120,000 to 150,000 clones appear in this sample, 87% of them only once. In total, the top ten clones hold around 8.3% of the sample.

This chain is built from TRBV9 and TRBJ1-4; the D gene is perhaps TRBD1, on 5 matching bases. This receptor was identified in a woman aged 50 to 65 with active or convalescent COVID-19. What was sequenced was peripheral blood. CDR3 reads: CASSPGIRIEKLFF. The DNA reads as follows: TGTGCCAGCAGCCCAGGGATACGAATTGAAAAACTGTTTTTT. Joined to the reference TRBV9 and TRBJ1-4 proteins, this CDR3 gives the full variable domain: DSGVTQTPKHLITATGQRVTLRCSPRSGDLSVYWYQQSLDQGLQFLIQYYNGEERAKGNILERFSAQQFPDLHSELNLSSLELGDSALYFCASSPGIRIEKLFFGSGTQLSVL.